The TCR beta chain under discussion was sequenced for a study of cytomegalovirus exposure and HLA in healthy donors. Primers included in the PCR were 60 Vbeta and 13 Jbeta primers. Repertoires were generated with immunoSEQ multiplex PCR, while TCRdb's copy carries only in-frame clones and drops some. The data contain around 120,000 clones, 74% of them singletons. Trimming took 4 bases from V and 1 from J, leaving 8 bases between them. This CDR3 comprises 15 residues. Germline CDR1 and CDR2: MNHEY and SVGAGI. The sequenced material came from PBMCs. The J gene is TRBJ2-6, the V gene TRBV6-5; D is possibly TRBD1 (5 bases). The source of this sequence is a middle-aged man in good health and CMV-seropositive. The CDR3 sequence is CASSSQGSGANVLTF. CDR3 coding DNA: TGTGCCAGCAGTTCCCAGGGATCTGGGGCCAACGTCCTGACTTTC.